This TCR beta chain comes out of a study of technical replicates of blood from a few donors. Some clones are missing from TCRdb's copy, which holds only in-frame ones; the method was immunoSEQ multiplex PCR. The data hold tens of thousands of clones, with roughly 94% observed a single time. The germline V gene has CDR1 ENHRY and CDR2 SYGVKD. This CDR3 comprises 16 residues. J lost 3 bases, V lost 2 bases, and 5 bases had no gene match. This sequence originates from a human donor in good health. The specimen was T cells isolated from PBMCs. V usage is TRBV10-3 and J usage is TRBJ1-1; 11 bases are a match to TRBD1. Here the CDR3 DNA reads TGTGCCATCAGTGAGGCGGGACAGGGGGTCTACACTGAAGCTTTCTTT. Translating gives CAISEAGQGVYTEAFF.